One and the same sample provided the 22 T cell receptor beta chains below, sequenced in a study of PD-1 blockade in classical Hodgkin lymphoma. Stated time point: cycle 4 day 1 (C4D1), after 6 weeks of nivolumab. Every one of the patients relapsed after autologous stem cell transplantation (brentuximab vedotin exposure was variable). This table comes from immunoSEQ multiplex PCR, and its TCRdb copy is limited to in-frame clones, with some not included. Among roughly 64,000 clones, approximately 92% were seen once, and the ten largest hold around 8%. This sample comprised peripheral blood mononuclear cells (PBMCs), obtained before the fourth cycle of nivolumab. The receptors come from a human donor with classical Hodgkin lymphoma.

The rearrangement joins TRBV11-2 to TRBJ2-3; D not resolved. Germline V gene lookup returns CDR1 SGHAT and CDR2 FQNNGV. The CDR3 is made up of 13 amino acids. V was cut by 0 bases and J by 4 bases, with 5 bases left in between. For the CDR3, the DNA is TGTGCCAGCAGCTTAGAGACCTCAGATACGCAGTATTTT. Amino acid sequence: CASSLETSDTQYF. Full variable domain (remainder filled in from reference TRBV11-2 and TRBJ2-3): EAGVAQSPRYKIIEKRQSVAFWCNPISGHATLYWYQQILGQGPKLLIQFQNNGVVDDSQLPKDRFSAERLKGVDSTLKIQPAKLEDSAVYLCASSLETSDTQYFGPGTRLTVL.

The rearrangement links TRBV19 to TRBJ2-1; D call uncertain. V was clipped by 4 bases and J by 9 bases, with 13 bases between them. The CDR3 totals 13 residues. From germline, CDR1 is LNHDA and CDR2 SQIVND (reference sequence). DNA for the CDR3: TGTGCCAGTAGTACCTCCTATAGTGTTGAGCAGTTCTTC. It translates to CASSTSYSVEQFF.

This chain links TRBV2 with TRBJ2-3; D is uncertain. V was cut by 7 bases and J by 0 bases, with 11 bases left in between. From germline, CDR1 is SNHLY and CDR2 FYNNEI. The CDR3 runs to 14 residues. CDR3 region: CASIRVGSTDTQYF. CDR3 DNA sequence: TGTGCCAGCATCCGGGTGGGGAGCACAGATACGCAGTATTTT.

This rearrangement joins TRBV25-1 to TRBJ2-5; D is unresolved. V was pared by 3 bases and J by 2 bases, with 7 bases between. The CDR3 contains 13 residues. In germline, CDR1 is MGHDK, CDR2 SYGVNS. In DNA form, the CDR3 reads TGTGCCAGCAGTGATGGATATCAAGAGACCCAGTACTTC. This codes for CASSDGYQETQYF.

The chain uses TRBV21-1 and TRBJ1-6; TRBD1 is the table's D call, not checked against the DNA. TRBV21-1 is a pseudogene segment. The CDR3 covers 19 residues. The CDR3: CASSKIKRRQGAYNSPLHF. The CDR3 DNA follows: TGTGCCAGCAGCAAAATTAAAAGGAGACAGGGGGCTTATAATTCACCCCTCCACTTT.

This clone was seen once. The J gene is TRBJ1-5, the V gene TRBV18; no firm D call. V dropped 2 bases and J dropped 3 bases, with 14 bases sitting between them. The CDR3 length is 16 residues. The germline V gene encodes CDR1 KGHSH and CDR2 LQKENI. The CDR3 region has the DNA TGTGCCAGCTCACCATATCCGATCGGAACCAATCAGCCCCAGCATTTT. Protein sequence: CASSPYPIGTNQPQHF.

This clone came up a few times. The chain has TRBV27 and TRBJ2-2; 10 positions agree with TRBD2. V shed 7 bases and J 3 bases; nucleotides not matched to a gene: 11. This CDR3 region has 17 residues. The V gene's germline CDR1 is MNHEY and CDR2 SMNVEV (reference sequence). CDR3 residues: CASIAASSGRHTGELFF. CDR3 sequence (DNA): TGTGCCAGCATCGCCGCTTCTAGCGGGAGACACACCGGGGAGCTGTTTTTT.

The chain has TRBV28 and TRBJ1-5; D ambiguous. Germline V gene sequence: CDR1 MDHEN, CDR2 SYDVKM. This CDR3 contains 14 residues. The germline V and J ends were trimmed by 8 bases and 0 bases, with 11 bases remaining between them. Written as DNA, the CDR3 is TGTGCCAGCCTACACGACTATAGCAATCAGCCCCAGCATTTT. Encoded protein: CASLHDYSNQPQHF. The full variable domain, completed using reference TRBV28 and TRBJ1-5, is DVKVTQSSRYLVKRTGEKVFLECVQDMDHENMFWYRQDPGLGLRLIYFSYDVKMKEKGDIPEGYSVSREKKERFSLILESASTNQTSMYLCASLHDYSNQPQHFGDGTRLSIL.

The J gene is TRBJ1-2, the V gene TRBV5-1; TRBD1 might be the D (5 bases). The CDR3 spans 13 residues. Germline CDR1 reads SGHRS; CDR2 reads YFSETQ. V was shortened by 1 base and J by 8 bases, with 12 bases between the two germline ends. The CDR3 here is CASSLTGARGYTF. The CDR3 nucleotides are TGCGCCAGCAGCTTGACTGGGGCGCGAGGCTACACCTTC.

The chain carries TRBV27 and TRBJ2-7; D gene unclear. The germline CDR1 and CDR2 sequences are MNHEY and SMNVEV (reference sequence). V gave up 5 bases and J gave up 0 bases, with 11 bases separating them. CDR3 length: 14 amino acids. The CDR3 is CASSIGRSSYEQYF. For the CDR3, the DNA is TGTGCCAGCAGTATCGGCAGAAGCTCCTACGAGCAGTACTTC.

The chain couples TRBV9 to TRBJ1-1, with D perhaps matching TRBD1 (6 bases). CDR1 SGDLS and CDR2 YYNGEE come from the germline V gene. V was cut by 3 bases and J by 5 bases, with 17 bases left in between. The CDR3 loop spans 15 amino acids. CDR3 DNA sequence: TGTGCCAGCAGCGCACCACAGGGCGGAGGAACTGAAGCTTTCTTT. It codes for CASSAPQGGGTEAFF.

The chain employs TRBV28 and TRBJ1-4; 8 bases line up with TRBD1. CDR1 is MDHEN, CDR2 SYDVKM, per germline. Trimming took 0 bases from V and 7 from J; bases not matched to a gene: 7. This CDR3 has 16 amino acids. Here the CDR3 DNA reads TGTGCCAGCAGTTTATGGTCCGCAGGGGGCGGTGAAAAACTGTTTTTT. Protein sequence: CASSLWSAGGGEKLFF.

V and J are TRBV28 and TRBJ2-1; weak D call: TRBD1 (5 bases). The germline CDR1 and CDR2 sequences are MDHEN and SYDVKM. The CDR3 totals 12 residues. The ends were cut back, 6 bases at V and 15 bases at J, with 18 bases in the middle. The CDR3 nucleotides are TGTGCCAGCAGCCTCCTAGGGGCCCCAGGGTTCTTC. It translates to CASSLLGAPGFF.

The chain couples TRBV28 to TRBJ2-1, with D perhaps matching TRBD1 (5 bases). The CDR3 covers 15 residues. With 7 bases removed from V and 5 bases from J, the gap between germline ends came to 18 bases. CDR1 MDHEN and CDR2 SYDVKM come from the germline V gene. The CDR3 DNA reads as TGTGCCAGCAACGTCGCGGAAGGGGTCGACAATGAGCAGTTCTTC. Translated, it gives CASNVAEGVDNEQFF.

This chain links TRBV5-1 with TRBJ2-7; D may match TRBD1 or TRBD2 (5 bases each). The V gene lost 5 bases and the J gene lost 3 bases, with 9 bases spanning the gap. The length of the CDR3 is 12 residues. Germline CDR1 reads SGHRS; CDR2 reads YFSETQ. CDR3 protein: CASSWDGYEQYF. The CDR3 DNA reads TGCGCCAGCAGTTGGGACGGCTACGAGCAGTACTTC.

The V gene is TRBV27, the J gene TRBJ1-2; maybe TRBD1 (6 bases). V lost 4 bases and J 3 bases, leaving 12 bases between the germline ends. This CDR3 spans 14 amino acids. The germline V gene has CDR1 MNHEY and CDR2 SMNVEV (reference sequence). CDR3 loop: CASSYRAGDYGYTF. CDR3 nucleotide sequence: TGTGCCAGCAGTTACCGAGCAGGGGACTATGGCTACACCTTC.

The chain is built from TRBV12-2 and TRBJ1-1; the table's D call, TRBD1, has no DNA check behind it. TRBV12-2 is a listed pseudogene. The CDR3 spans 19 residues. Here the CDR3 reads CASRLAGRDDLTMNTEAFF. CDR3 nucleotide sequence: TGTGCAAGTCGCTTAGCGGGCAGAGACGATCTAACGATGAACACTGAAGCTTTCTTT.

The V call is TRBV5-6, the J call TRBJ1-6; D is undetermined. The length of the CDR3 is 14 residues. Germline V gene sequence: CDR1 SGHDT, CDR2 YYEEEE. Trimming took off 0 bases at V and 10 bases at J, with 11 bases between the two ends. The CDR3 reads CASSLVQEDSPLHF. CDR3 DNA: TGTGCCAGCAGCTTGGTCCAGGAAGACTCACCCCTCCACTTT. Full variable domain (outside the CDR3, taken from reference TRBV5-6 and TRBJ1-6): DAGVTQSPTHLIKTRGQQVTLRCSPKSGHDTVSWYQQALGQGPQFIFQYYEEEERQRGNFPDRFSGHQFPNYSSELNVNALLLGDSALYLCASSLVQEDSPLHFGNGTRLTVT.

This clone was observed a handful of times. This CDR3 is CASSGGQVSTEAFF. DNA for the CDR3: TGTGCCAGTAGTGGGGGACAGGTCAGCACTGAAGCTTTCTTT. The chain joins TRBV19 to TRBJ1-1; 8 nucleotides agree with TRBD1. This CDR3 is 14 amino acids long. Unmatched junction bases numbered 6, after V lost 5 bases and J lost 4 bases. CDR1 and CDR2 from the germline V gene are LNHDA and SQIVND (reference sequence).

This chain connects TRBV5-4 to TRBJ2-7; 11 nucleotides match TRBD2. There are 15 residues in the CDR3. V trimming: 3 bases; J trimming: 4 bases; junction bases outside the gene matches: 6. From germline, CDR1 is SGHNT and CDR2 YYREEE (reference sequence). CDR3 sequence (DNA): TGTGCCAGCAGCTCCACTAGCGGGAGTCGGTACGAGCAGTACTTC. It codes for CASSSTSGSRYEQYF.

The genes are TRBV5-1 and TRBJ1-1; a possible D gene is TRBD1 (6 bases). The CDR3 consists of 15 residues. Germline V gives CDR1 SGHRS, CDR2 YFSETQ. Trimming took 0 bases from V and 6 from J, leaving 15 bases between them. CDR3 bases: TGCGCCAGCAGCTTGGCCTTAACAGGGCGCCCTGAAGCTTTCTTT. This gives the protein CASSLALTGRPEAFF. Full variable domain (outside the CDR3, taken from reference TRBV5-1 and TRBJ1-1): KAGVTQTPRYLIKTRGQQVTLSCSPISGHRSVSWYQQTPGQGLQFLFEYFSETQRNKGNFPGRFSGRQFSNSRSEMNVSTLELGDSALYLCASSLALTGRPEAFFGQGTRLTVV.

J is TRBJ2-7 and V is TRBV27; the D call may be TRBD1 or TRBD2 (6 bases each). The V end was cut by 3 bases, the J end by 5 bases, with 20 bases between. The CDR3 sequence is 16 residues long. CDR1 MNHEY and CDR2 SMNVEV come from the germline V gene (reference sequence). This CDR3 is CASSFRYRDGGDEQYF. The CDR3 nucleotides are TGTGCCAGCAGTTTTCGGTACAGGGACGGCGGGGACGAGCAGTACTTC.